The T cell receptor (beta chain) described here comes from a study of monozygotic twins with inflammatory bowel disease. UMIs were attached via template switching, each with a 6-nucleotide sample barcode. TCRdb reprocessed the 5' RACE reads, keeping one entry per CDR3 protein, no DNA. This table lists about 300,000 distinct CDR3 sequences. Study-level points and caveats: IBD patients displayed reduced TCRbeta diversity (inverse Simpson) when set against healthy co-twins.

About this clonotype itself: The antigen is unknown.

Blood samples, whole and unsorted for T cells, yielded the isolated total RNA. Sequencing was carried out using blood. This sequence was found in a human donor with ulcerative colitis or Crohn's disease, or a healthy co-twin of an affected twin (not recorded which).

The CDR3 is CASTLLGQVYNEQFF. The rearrangement joins TRBV5-4 to TRBJ2-1; TCRdb returns TRBD1, unconfirmable since there is no DNA. Germline CDR1 SGHNT, CDR2 YYREEE (reference sequence). The CDR3 consists of 15 residues. Full variable domain (remainder filled in from reference TRBV5-4 and TRBJ2-1): ETGVTQSPTHLIKTRGQQVTLRCSSQSGHNTVSWYQQALGQGPQFIFQYYREEENGRGNFPPRFSGLQFPNYSSELNVNALELDDSALYLCASTLLGQVYNEQFFGPGTRLTVL.